Below are 17 T cell receptor beta chains sequenced from a single sample in a study of blood T cells in healthy people across ages. Using a J-beta primer mix together with a sample-barcoded 5' primer, a second PCR was run for roughly 6 to 11 cycles. TCRdb recomputed calls from the 5' RACE reads with MiXCR, one row per CDR3 protein. The sample holds around 1,000,000 distinct CDR3 sequences, 35% to 40% seen once. Specimen: blood. These receptors were taken from a man aged 18 to 29 in good health.

This clonotype was seen more than once but under ten times. The genes are TRBV18 and TRBJ1-5, with no clear D. The CDR3 is made up of 15 amino acids. Trimming took 3 bases from V and 0 from J, leaving 9 bases between them. Germline lookup yields CDR1 KGHSH and CDR2 LQKENI. The CDR3 DNA is TGTGCCAGCTCACCGAGGGAGAATAGCAATCAGCCCCAGCATTTT. It translates to CASSPRENSNQPQHF.

V and J are TRBV7-6 and TRBJ2-1; 10 bases agree with TRBD2. V was pared by 1 base and J by 0 bases, with 3 bases of the junction left unmatched. The CDR3 spans 17 residues. CDR1 is SGHVS and CDR2 is FNYEAQ in the germline V gene. The DNA of the CDR3 is TGTGCCAGCAGCTTAGAGCAGCGGGGGGGCTCCTACAATGAGCAGTTCTTC. Translation: CASSLEQRGGSYNEQFF.

This clonotype has just a few counts. The rearrangement joins TRBV29-1 to TRBJ1-2; 10 bases line up with TRBD1. Looked up from germline, CDR1 is SQVTM and CDR2 is ANQGSEA. The CDR3 has 15 amino acids. The J segment lost 4 bases and the V segment lost 3 bases, leaving 8 bases of the junction unmatched. CDR3 amino acids: CSVDPGQGRTYGYTF. DNA of the CDR3: TGCAGCGTTGACCCGGGACAGGGGAGGACCTATGGCTACACCTTC.

J is TRBJ1-1 and V is TRBV18; 10 bases are a match to TRBD1. The CDR3 is made up of 15 amino acids. The germline CDR1 and CDR2 sequences are KGHSH and LQKENI. V shed 1 base and J 4 bases; nucleotides not matched to a gene: 3. The CDR3: CASSPLGDRGTEAFF. In DNA, the CDR3 is TGTGCCAGCTCACCACTGGGGGACAGGGGCACTGAAGCTTTCTTT.

This clonotype occurred many times. This rearrangement joins TRBV20-1 to TRBJ2-1; D uncertain. This CDR3 is built from 10 residues. Germline lookup yields CDR1 DFQATT and CDR2 SNEGSKA (reference sequence). V was shortened by 2 bases and J by 8 bases, with 4 bases between the two germline ends. The CDR3 DNA follows: TGCAGTGCTAGACGGGATGAGCAGTTCTTC. Encoded protein: CSARRDEQFF.

This clonotype was seen more than once but under ten times. J is TRBJ2-1 and V is TRBV29-1; TRBD2 matches at 9 bases. The CDR3 covers 14 residues. The V gene's germline CDR1 is SQVTM and CDR2 ANQGSEA. The trim removed 4 bases at V and 7 bases at J, leaving 8 bases unmatched. The DNA of the CDR3 is TGCAGCGTTGTGAAAGCGGGGGGCGGAAATGAGCAGTTCTTC. Its translation: CSVVKAGGGNEQFF.

The gene calls are TRBV6-1 and TRBJ1-5; TRBD1 agrees at 7 bases. Germline values: CDR1 MNHNS, CDR2 SASEGT. The CDR3 spans 12 residues. Losses at the gene ends were 4 bases for V and 15 bases for J; bases not matched to a gene: 9. CDR3 region: CASSVGSRQGHF. The CDR3 bases are TGTGCCAGCAGTGTTGGGTCGAGACAGGGGCATTTT.

This sequence joins TRBV7-6 and TRBJ2-1, with TRBD2 matching over 7 bases. The junction had 6 bases not matched to a gene; V was cut back by 4 bases and J by 3 bases. Germline V CDR1 and CDR2: SGHVS, FNYEAQ. CDR3 length equals 15 residues. The CDR3 reads CASSCGGEIYNEQFF. The CDR3 bases are TGTGCCAGCAGCTGTGGGGGGGAGATCTACAATGAGCAGTTCTTC.

The V and J genes are TRBV4-3 and TRBJ1-6; D unclear. This CDR3 is built from 23 residues. CDR1 and CDR2 (germline): LGHNA, YSLEER. V was pared by 3 bases and J by 5 bases, with 35 bases between. DNA of the CDR3: TGCGCCAGCAGCCAGTCGGTATACCGTCATGGCCGGTTCGAAAGCGTTAATAATTCACCCCTCCACTTT. It encodes CASSQSVYRHGRFESVNNSPLHF.

V usage is TRBV20-1 and J usage is TRBJ1-2; the D gene is possibly TRBD1 (5 bases). The CDR3 is made up of 14 amino acids. Germline-derived CDR1 and CDR2 are DFQATT and SNEGSKA (reference sequence). V lost 5 bases and J 8 bases, leaving 21 bases between the germline ends. CDR3 region: CSARAGIDQYGYTF. The CDR3 DNA sequence: TGCAGTGCTCGGGCAGGGATAGATCAATACGGCTACACCTTC.

This chain joins TRBV12-3 or TRBV12-4 and TRBJ1-5; TRBD1 agrees at 10 bases. The V and J ends lost 6 bases and 5 bases, in that order; junction bases with no gene match: 10. CDR3 length equals 16 residues. CDR3 DNA: TGTGCCAGCAGCAAAAACGAAGGACAGGGGGATCAGCCCCAGCATTTT. It codes for CASSKNEGQGDQPQHF.

This chain uses TRBV25-1 with TRBJ2-7; 9 nucleotides agree with TRBD1. Germline V CDR1 and CDR2: MGHDK, SYGVNS. This CDR3 region has 14 residues. The V segment lost 4 bases and the J segment 5 bases; nucleotides outside the gene matches: 6. The CDR3 DNA reads as TGTGCCAGCAGTGTTCCGGGACAGGGTAACGAGCAGTACTTC. Protein: CASSVPGQGNEQYF.

The chain joins TRBV7-2 to TRBJ1-1; 10 bases match TRBD1. Germline V CDR1 and CDR2: SGHTA, FQGNSA. V dropped 3 bases and J dropped 7; count of bases not matched to a gene: 5. The CDR3 totals 14 residues. The DNA for the CDR3 is TGTGCCAGCAGCTTCCCGACAGGGGGCGTTGAAGCTTTCTTT. Residues: CASSFPTGGVEAFF.

The V gene is TRBV20-1, the J gene TRBJ2-1; D gene unclear. Between the trimmed V and J ends, which lost 6 bases and 1 base, there was a span of 13 bases. The length of the CDR3 is 14 residues. From germline, CDR1 is DFQATT and CDR2 SNEGSKA (reference sequence). The CDR3 region is CSAQPVGSYNEQFF. The CDR3 DNA follows: TGCAGTGCCCAGCCCGTCGGTTCCTACAATGAGCAGTTCTTC.

The rearrangement links TRBV4-3 to TRBJ1-1, with a weak D call TRBD1 (5 bases). Germline CDR1 reads LGHNA; CDR2 reads YSLEER. The CDR3 sequence is 14 residues long. The V end was cut by 1 base, the J end by 3 bases, with 9 bases between. The DNA of the CDR3 is TGCGCCAGCAGCCAAGCCTCAGGGTACACTGAAGCTTTCTTT. Protein sequence: CASSQASGYTEAFF.

The chain joins TRBV4-3 to TRBJ1-2; D gene unclear. V lost 0 bases, J lost 3 bases, and 14 bases lay in between. There are 16 residues in the CDR3. CDR1 and CDR2 (germline): LGHNA, YSLEER. DNA for the CDR3: TGCGCCAGCAGCCAAGAACCCTTTAATATGGACTATGGCTACACCTTC. Amino acids: CASSQEPFNMDYGYTF.

The chain uses TRBV18 and TRBJ2-3; D is uncertain. Germline-derived CDR1 and CDR2 are KGHSH and LQKENI. CDR3 size: 17 residues. Trimming removed 5 bases at V and 0 bases at J, with 18 bases between. Written as DNA, the CDR3 is TGTGCCAGCTCATACTCTTCGTCGATTTTGAGCACAGATACGCAGTATTTT. Its translation: CASSYSSSILSTDTQYF.